This TCR beta chain appears in the sequencing data of a study of CD8+ T cells in alopecia areata. The wider study: Oral tofacitinib (5 to 10 mg twice daily) was administered to treated patients. Tofacitinib therapy lasting 6 to 18 months was followed by 6 months off drug. Affected scalp percentage set treated patients' severity scores. Broader study findings: Sequenced scalp T cells also include alphabeta T cells resident in normal skin.

The authors extracted RNA and reverse transcribed it into cDNA as the sequencing template. Sequenced by immunoSEQ multiplex PCR; TCRdb stores in-frame clones only, minus some. The profile shows approximately 210,000 clones, over 60% of them singletons. This clone turned up a few times. Antigen specificity is unknown. Treatment noted: oral pan-JAK inhibitor, 5-10 mg twice daily. Trimming took 7 bases from V and 6 from J; bases not matched to a gene: 6. The CDR3 is 13 amino acids. Germline CDR1 and CDR2: SGHTA and FQGNSA. The sequence was collected from a human donor with alopecia areata. The starting material was CD4+ T cells sorted from blood, obtained between weeks 44 and 45, from a patient treated with tofacitinib. This chain links TRBV7-2 with TRBJ1-2; 9 bases are shared with TRBD1. The DNA of the CDR3 is TGTGCCAGCACCCCACAGGGGGCGGATGGCTACACCTTC. As protein: CASTPQGADGYTF.